The 8 T cell receptor beta chains listed next were all sequenced from one sample in a study of Ad26.COV2.S vaccination and SARS-CoV-2 variants. Treatment described: some 20 received Ad26.COV2.S at low or high dose, single or two shots; about 5 received placebo; per-sample allocation not given. Specimens were obtained on day 63 following the first vaccine or placebo injection. Sequenced by immunoSEQ multiplex PCR; TCRdb stores in-frame clones only, minus some. Of about 420,000 clones in the sample, roughly 90% were seen once. Specimen: peripheral blood, collected in a trial of Ad26.COV2.S vaccine versus placebo. Receptors were obtained from a person aged 18-60 years who received the Ad26.COV2.S COVID-19 vaccine or a placebo.

This chain uses TRBV5-1 with TRBJ2-5; no reliable D call. The germline V gene encodes CDR1 SGHRS and CDR2 YFSETQ. The CDR3 length is 12 residues. Trimming cost V 4 bases and J 4 bases, with 8 bases left between them. The CDR3 region is CASSPSRETQYF. The CDR3 DNA reads TGCGCCAGCAGCCCCTCTAGAGAGACCCAGTACTTC.

The chain joins TRBV7-3 to TRBJ2-2, with 7 bases identical to TRBD1. Germline trimming cut 4 bases from V and 6 bases from J; bases unmatched to any gene: 8. This CDR3 spans 15 amino acids. Looked up from germline, CDR1 is SGHTA and CDR2 is FQGTGA. DNA of the CDR3: TGTGCCAGCAGCTACGATACAGGGGAACCCGGGGAGCTGTTTTTT. Its translation is CASSYDTGEPGELFF.

This chain joins TRBV6-5 and TRBJ2-1; the D is unclear. V lost 8 bases, J lost 0 bases, and 11 bases lay in between. There are 14 residues in the CDR3. Germline assignment: CDR1 MNHEY and CDR2 SVGAGI. The CDR3 DNA reads TGTGCCAGCCAAGACAAGAGCTCCTACAATGAGCAGTTCTTC. Translation gives CASQDKSSYNEQFF.

The chain is built from TRBV6-2 or TRBV6-3 and TRBJ1-6; D might be TRBD1 (6 bases). Germline V gene sequence: CDR1 MNHEY, CDR2 SVGEGT. The CDR3 sequence is 15 residues long. Trimming shortened V by 2 bases and J by 7 bases, and 12 bases separated the two germline ends. The CDR3 here is CASSYVGGANSPLHF. CDR3 DNA sequence: TGTGCCAGCAGTTACGTGGGGGGCGCGAATTCACCCCTCCACTTT.

The rearrangement uses TRBV19 and TRBJ1-2; 10 bases map to TRBD1. The CDR3 contains 14 residues. From germline, CDR1 is LNHDA and CDR2 SQIVND (reference sequence). Unmatched junction bases numbered 7, after V lost 5 bases and J lost 7 bases. CDR3 sequence reads: CASSGGDRGSGYTF. The DNA of the CDR3 is TGTGCCAGTAGTGGAGGGGACAGGGGCAGTGGCTACACCTTC.

This CDR3 is CASSISGYSNQPQHF. The CDR3 DNA follows: TGTGCCAGTAGTATAAGTGGGTATAGCAATCAGCCCCAGCATTTT. The chain uses TRBV19 and TRBJ1-5; D remains ambiguous. The CDR3 runs 15 residues. Trimming cost V 2 bases and J 0 bases, with 8 bases left between them. Germline V gives CDR1 LNHDA, CDR2 SQIVND (reference sequence). Full variable domain (rest looked up from reference TRBV19 and TRBJ1-5): DGGITQSPKYLFRKEGQNVTLSCEQNLNHDAMYWYRQDPGQGLRLIYYSQIVNDFQKGDIAEGYSVSREKKESFPLTVTSAQKNPTAFYLCASSISGYSNQPQHFGDGTRLSIL.

V usage is TRBV7-9 and J usage is TRBJ1-5; no firm D call. V dropped 0 bases and J dropped 3 bases, with 6 bases sitting between them. The germline gives CDR1 SEHNR, CDR2 FQNEAQ (reference sequence). The length of the CDR3 is 14 residues. This chain's CDR3 is CASSLAGINQPQHF. In DNA, the CDR3 is TGTGCCAGCAGCTTAGCAGGGATCAATCAGCCCCAGCATTTT.

The CDR3, as DNA: TGTGCCAGTAGTGCACCAGGACAGGGGGGCACAGATACGCAGTATTTT. The encoded protein is CASSAPGQGGTDTQYF. This chain connects TRBV19 to TRBJ2-3; 10 bases are shared with TRBD1. CDR1 LNHDA and CDR2 SQIVND come from the germline V gene (reference sequence). The CDR3 is 16 residues long. The ends lost 5 bases at V and 1 base at J; junction bases unmatched: 6.